These 10 T cell receptor beta chains were all obtained from the same sample, sequenced in a study of OX40 agonist ivuxolimab in advanced cancers. Library method: the immunoSEQ multiplex PCR assay. TCRdb took this table from immuneACCESS and kept in-frame rearrangements with V and J called. Such tables lack part of the clones; where checked against another copy, unresolved V genes explain under half of the gap, and the rest is unexplained. The sample data list approximately 76,000 clones, and 75% to 90% of these were observed just once. Less than 6% of the sample is held by the ten biggest clonotypes. The sequencing used CD4+ or CD8+ T cells sorted from blood, collected in a trial of the OX40 agonist ivuxolimab. These receptors all come from an adult with an advanced solid tumor such as melanoma, head and neck, liver or kidney cancer.

V and J are TRBV7-8 and TRBJ2-5, with 11 positions matching TRBD2. The J call may be incorrect, as the DNA end agrees better with TRBJ2-7. The V gene's germline CDR1 is SGHVS and CDR2 FQNEAQ. The CDR3 is 18 amino acids. CDR3 protein: CASSSQTSGATLGYEQYF. Written as DNA, the CDR3 is TGTGCCAGCAGCTCGCAGACTAGCGGGGCAACTCTCGGGTACGAGCAGTACTTC.

J is TRBJ2-3 and V is TRBV5-1, with D possibly being TRBD2 (5 bases). The germline CDR1 and CDR2 sequences are SGHRS and YFSETQ. The CDR3 consists of 12 residues. V lost 7 bases and J 4 bases, leaving 10 bases between the germline ends. CDR3 in amino acids: CASGSLSDTQYF. The CDR3 nucleotides are TGCGCCAGCGGGAGCCTATCAGATACGCAGTATTTT.

V gene TRBV7-9 combines with J gene TRBJ1-2, with D maybe TRBD1 (5 bases). The CDR3 spans 15 residues. V gave up 1 base and J gave up 3 bases, with 12 bases separating them. Germline-derived CDR1 and CDR2 are SEHNR and FQNEAQ (reference sequence). For the CDR3, the DNA is TGTGCCAGCAGCTTAGGACGGGGACTAGACTATGGCTACACCTTC. Amino acid sequence: CASSLGRGLDYGYTF.

Concerning this clone itself: Other DNA sequences in this sample translate to the same CDR3. The chain carries TRBV11-2 and TRBJ2-7; 10 bases map to TRBD1. The CDR3 extends over 14 amino acids. CDR1 SGHAT and CDR2 FQNNGV come from the germline V gene. V shed 1 base and J 3 bases; nucleotides not matched to a gene: 0. The CDR3 DNA is TGTGCCAGCAGCTTAGGGGACAGGGGCTACGAGCAGTACTTC. Translating it yields CASSLGDRGYEQYF.

The gene calls are TRBV6-6 and TRBJ2-7; D is perhaps TRBD1 (6 bases). Trimming took off 2 bases at V and 7 bases at J, with 9 bases between the two ends. This CDR3 comprises 12 residues. Per the germline V gene, CDR1 is MNHNY and CDR2 is SVGAGI (reference sequence). CDR3 amino acids: CASSYPGQEQYF. The CDR3 DNA reads TGTGCCAGCAGTTACCCAGGACAGGAGCAGTACTTC.

The gene calls are TRBV9 and TRBJ2-1; D gene uncertain. The CDR3 has 14 residues. CDR1 is SGDLS, CDR2 YYNGEE, per germline. The ends were cut back, 5 bases at V and 0 bases at J, with 9 bases in the middle. The CDR3 DNA reads TGTGCCAGCAGTCAGAAGAGCTCCTACAATGAGCAGTTCTTC. It specifies CASSQKSSYNEQFF.

This clone was detected once. The gene calls are TRBV5-4 and TRBJ2-1; D perhaps matches TRBD2 (5 bases). Trimming shortened V by 5 bases and J by 7 bases, and 13 bases separated the two germline ends. The CDR3 extends over 13 amino acids. Germline V lookup: CDR1 SGHNT, CDR2 YYREEE (reference sequence). CDR3 sequence (DNA): TGTGCCAGCAGGGACCAAAGAGGGAATGAGCAGTTCTTC. The encoded protein is CASRDQRGNEQFF.

The rearrangement uses TRBV7-7 and TRBJ2-1; 8 positions match TRBD2. Germline CDR1 SSHAT, CDR2 FNYEAQ (reference sequence). The CDR3 runs 16 residues. With 3 bases clipped from V and 0 bases from J, the junction kept 4 bases outside the gene matches. This CDR3 is CASSLSSGGSYNEQFF. In nucleotides, the CDR3 is TGTGCCAGCAGCTTGTCCAGCGGGGGCTCCTACAATGAGCAGTTCTTC.

The V and J genes are TRBV29-1 and TRBJ2-1, with D unresolved. CDR1 is SQVTM, CDR2 ANQGSEA, per germline. The CDR3 has 12 amino acids. V was clipped by 3 bases and J by 7 bases, with 10 bases between them. The CDR3 spells CSVDFRQNEQFF. The CDR3 nucleotides are TGCAGCGTTGATTTTCGGCAAAATGAGCAGTTCTTC.

The CDR3 sequence: CASKGSRTTNEKLFF. CDR3 DNA sequence: TGCGCCAGCAAGGGGTCAAGGACAACTAATGAAAAACTGTTTTTT. This chain uses TRBV5-1 with TRBJ1-4, with D possibly TRBD1 on 5 matching bases. The CDR3 totals 15 residues. V dropped 6 bases and J dropped 0 bases, with 12 bases sitting between them. Germline CDR1 SGHRS, CDR2 YFSETQ. Full variable domain (missing parts from reference TRBV5-1 and TRBJ1-4): KAGVTQTPRYLIKTRGQQVTLSCSPISGHRSVSWYQQTPGQGLQFLFEYFSETQRNKGNFPGRFSGRQFSNSRSEMNVSTLELGDSALYLCASKGSRTTNEKLFFGSGTQLSVL.